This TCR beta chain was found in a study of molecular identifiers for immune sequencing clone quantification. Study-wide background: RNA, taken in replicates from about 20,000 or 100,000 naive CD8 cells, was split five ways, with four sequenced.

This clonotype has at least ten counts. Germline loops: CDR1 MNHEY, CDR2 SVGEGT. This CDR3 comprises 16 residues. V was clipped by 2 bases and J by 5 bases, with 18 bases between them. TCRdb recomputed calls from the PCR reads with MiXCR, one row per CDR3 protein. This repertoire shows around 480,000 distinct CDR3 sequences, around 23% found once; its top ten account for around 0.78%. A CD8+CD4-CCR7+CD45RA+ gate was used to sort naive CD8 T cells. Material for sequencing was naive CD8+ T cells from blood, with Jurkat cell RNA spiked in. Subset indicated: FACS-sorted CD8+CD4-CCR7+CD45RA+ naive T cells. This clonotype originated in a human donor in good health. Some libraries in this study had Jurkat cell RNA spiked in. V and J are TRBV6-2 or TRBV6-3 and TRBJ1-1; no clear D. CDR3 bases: TGTGCCAGCAGTTACGTTTATGTGGTCCGGAGGACTGAAGCTTTCTTT. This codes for CASSYVYVVRRTEAFF.